The 10 T cell receptor beta chains below were found in one sample sequenced in a study of blood T cell repertoires in COVID-19. Clones were sequenced by immunoSEQ multiplex PCR, and TCRdb holds only the in-frame ones, with some missing. This table holds 110,000 or so clones, approximately 81% found once. Sequencing was performed on peripheral blood. The receptors stem from a man aged 55-75 years with acute or convalescent COVID-19.

This clone occurred a few times. The chain is built from TRBV3-1 (or the pseudogene TRBV3-2) and TRBJ1-5; D is uncertain. The germline V and J ends were trimmed by 0 bases and 4 bases, with 10 bases remaining between them. Germline values: CDR1 LGHDT, CDR2 YNNKEL (reference sequence). The CDR3 covers 15 residues. The CDR3 bases are TGTGCCAGCAGCCAAGATGGACTGGTAAATCAGCCCCAGCATTTT. Amino acids: CASSQDGLVNQPQHF.

The chain's CDR3 is CASRMEVGEAFF. The CDR3 DNA is TGTGCCAGCAGGATGGAGGTCGGGGAAGCTTTCTTT. J is TRBJ1-1 and V is TRBV25-1; D is unresolved. V was clipped by 6 bases and J by 8 bases, with 13 bases between them. Germline V gene data show CDR1 as MGHDK and CDR2 as SYGVNS. The CDR3 is 12 residues long.

This chain uses TRBV5-8 with TRBJ1-5; weak D call: TRBD1 (5 bases). CDR1 is SGHTS and CDR2 is YDEGEE in the germline V gene. The CDR3 spans 15 residues. Trimming shortened V by 0 bases and J by 7 bases, and 14 bases separated the two germline ends. The CDR3 is CASSLASRAGQPQHF. The DNA for the CDR3 is TGTGCCAGCAGCTTGGCGAGCAGGGCAGGACAGCCCCAGCATTTT.

The rearrangement joins TRBV19 to TRBJ2-1; 10 bases fit TRBD2. The CDR3 has 15 amino acids. Losses at the gene ends were 7 bases for V and 8 bases for J; bases not matched to a gene: 11. Germline CDR1 LNHDA, CDR2 SQIVND (reference sequence). For the CDR3, the DNA is TGTGCCAGTACGGATTGGGCTAGCGGGAGTGATGAGCAGTTCTTC. Protein product: CASTDWASGSDEQFF.

A remark on this clone: Mismatch with germline at one junction end may stem from a read error. V gene TRBV10-3 combines with J gene TRBJ2-3, with 10 nucleotides matching TRBD2. Germline V gene data show CDR1 as ENHRY and CDR2 as SYGVKD. This CDR3 comprises 12 residues. The DNA of the CDR3 is TGTGCCATCAGTGACTCTAGCGGGAGTGTCCATTTT. Protein product: CAISDSSGSVHF.

About this clone itself: The sample has other DNA sequences that encode this CDR3 too. The chain recombines TRBV7-3 with TRBJ2-2, with D maybe TRBD2 (6 bases). Per the germline V gene, CDR1 is SGHTA and CDR2 is FQGTGA. V lost 3 bases and J lost 4, with 6 bases in between. CDR3 length: 13 residues. The CDR3 loop is CASSFGGTGELFF. The DNA of the CDR3 is TGTGCCAGCAGCTTCGGGGGCACCGGGGAGCTGTTTTTT.

The chain recombines TRBV5-1 with TRBJ2-7, with a possible D match to TRBD1 (5 bases). CDR1 and CDR2 from the germline V gene are SGHRS and YFSETQ. With 7 bases removed from V and 6 bases from J, the gap between germline ends came to 17 bases. The CDR3 length is 13 residues. Written as DNA, the CDR3 is TGCGCCAGCCGCGGATCTCTAGGGGTCGAGCAGTACTTC. Translation gives CASRGSLGVEQYF.

The rearrangement joins TRBV7-2 to TRBJ1-5; 9 bases align to TRBD1. The CDR3 covers 18 residues. V lost 5 bases and J lost 0; bases outside the gene matches: 11. CDR1 and CDR2 (germline): SGHTA, FQGNSA. This chain's CDR3 is CASSITGGQIYSNQPQHF. The CDR3 DNA follows: TGTGCCAGCAGCATAACAGGGGGCCAAATTTATAGCAATCAGCCCCAGCATTTT.

V is TRBV28 and J is TRBJ2-7; TRBD2 matches at 8 bases. Per germline, CDR1 MDHEN and CDR2 SYDVKM. The length of the CDR3 is 14 residues. Trimming removed 2 bases from V and 2 bases from J; junction bases left unmatched: 2. This CDR3 is CASSLGGRPYEQYF. In DNA form, the CDR3 reads TGTGCCAGCAGTTTAGGCGGGAGGCCCTACGAGCAGTACTTC.

The V gene is TRBV5-8, the J gene TRBJ2-1, with D perhaps matching TRBD2 (5 bases). This CDR3 has 14 amino acids. Germline values: CDR1 SGHTS, CDR2 YDEGEE. V was clipped by 0 bases and J by 6 bases, with 10 bases between them. CDR3 in DNA: TGTGCCAGCAGCTTGGGTCCGGCGGGCAATGAGCAGTTCTTC. Amino acid sequence: CASSLGPAGNEQFF.